This is a list of T cell receptor beta chains from one sample in a study of blood T cell repertoires in COVID-19. The method was immunoSEQ multiplex PCR; TCRdb's version includes in-frame clones alone and lacks a portion of them. Of 150,000 to 180,000 clones listed, about 86% are singletons. The sample taken for sequencing was PBMCs or T cells enriched from blood (not recorded which). These receptors all stem from a man aged 50 to 60 who had recovered from COVID-19. CDR3s include the opening cysteine and the closing phenylalanine or tryptophan. A D gene is named only where the DNA matches it firmly. For some rows the clone size is stated as once, few or many, or as a class when expanded; others skip it.

V gene: TRBV11-3
clone size: -
J gene: TRBJ2-3
D gene: -
CDR3 DNA: TGTGCCAGCAGCTTAGGTTGGCGGGGACCAGATACGCAGTATTTT
CDR3 protein: CASSLGWRGPDTQYF

V gene: TRBV6-2/TRBV6-3
clone size: -
J gene: TRBJ2-7
D gene: TRBD1
CDR3 DNA: TGTGCCAGCAGTTACTGGACAGGGAAGGACTTAGCATACGAGCAGTACTTC
CDR3 protein: CASSYWTGKDLAYEQYF

V gene: TRBV4-2
clone size: -
J gene: TRBJ1-6
D gene: TRBD1
CDR3 DNA: TGTGCCAGCAGCCAAGATCTGGGACAGGGGGCGTCACCCCTCCACTTT
CDR3 protein: CASSQDLGQGASPLHF

V gene: TRBV6-2/TRBV6-3
clone size: -
J gene: TRBJ2-2
D gene: TRBD2
CDR3 DNA: TGTGCCAGCAGTTCCTGGACTAGCGTGAACACCGGGGAGCTGTTTTTT
CDR3 protein: CASSSWTSVNTGELFF

V gene: TRBV19
clone size: once
J gene: TRBJ2-2
D gene: -
CDR3 DNA: TGTGCCAGTAGAATCACAGGAACCCAGACCGGGGAGCTGTTTTTT
CDR3 protein: CASRITGTQTGELFF

V gene: TRBV18
clone size: -
J gene: TRBJ2-7
D gene: TRBD1
CDR3 DNA: TGTGCCAGCTCACAAGACAGGGGGCGAACCCCCTACGAGCAGTACTTC
CDR3 protein: CASSQDRGRTPYEQYF

V gene: TRBV3-1/TRBV3-2
clone size: -
J gene: TRBJ1-1
D gene: TRBD1
CDR3 DNA: TGTGCCAGCAGCAAGACAGGGGGCACTGAAGCTTTCTTT
CDR3 protein: CASSKTGGTEAFF

V gene: TRBV18
clone size: -
J gene: TRBJ1-6
D gene: TRBD1
CDR3 DNA: TGTGCCAGCTCAGGAACCGGGACAGGGGATAATTCACCCCTCCACTTT
CDR3 protein: CASSGTGTGDNSPLHF

V gene: TRBV7-8
clone size: -
J gene: TRBJ1-6
D gene: -
CDR3 DNA: TGTGCCAGCAGCTTAAGGGGGTCAGGGGATGTCTCCTATAATTCACCCCTCCACTTT
CDR3 protein: CASSLRGSGDVSYNSPLHF

V gene: TRBV30
clone size: -
J gene: TRBJ1-6
D gene: TRBD1
CDR3 DNA: TGTGCCTGGAGTGCCGGACAGGGCGGCTCACCCCTCCACTTT
CDR3 protein: CAWSAGQGGSPLHF

V gene: TRBV30
clone size: -
J gene: TRBJ1-1
D gene: -
CDR3 DNA: TGTGCCTGGTCCCCCGGGACTCGGGGCACTGAAGCTTTCTTT
CDR3 protein: CAWSPGTRGTEAFF

V gene: TRBV18
clone size: -
J gene: TRBJ1-5
D gene: TRBD1
CDR3 DNA: TGTGCCAGCTCACCGACCTTTGGACAGGGAAATCAGCCCCAGCATTTT
CDR3 protein: CASSPTFGQGNQPQHF

V gene: TRBV2
clone size: -
J gene: TRBJ1-5
D gene: -
CDR3 DNA: TGTGCCAGCAGCCCCAACGGGGCGGGACAGCCCCAGCATTTT
CDR3 protein: CASSPNGAGQPQHF

V gene: TRBV2
clone size: -
J gene: TRBJ2-5
D gene: TRBD2
CDR3 DNA: TGTGCCAGCAATCGGCCAGGGTCGGGGGGAGAGACCCAGTACTTC
CDR3 protein: CASNRPGSGGETQYF

V gene: TRBV4-3
clone size: few
J gene: TRBJ1-4
D gene: -
CDR3 DNA: TGCGCCAGCAGCCAAGATTTGGACACCTCTAATGAAAAACTGTTTTTT
CDR3 protein: CASSQDLDTSNEKLFF

V gene: TRBV11-3
clone size: once
J gene: TRBJ2-2
D gene: TRBD1
CDR3 DNA: TGTGCCAGCACCCGACAGGGAACCGGGGAGCTGTTTTTT
CDR3 protein: CASTRQGTGELFF

V gene: TRBV6-5
clone size: -
J gene: TRBJ1-2
D gene: TRBD1
CDR3 DNA: TGTGCCAGCAGACCGACAGGGTCGTATGGCTACACCTTC
CDR3 protein: CASRPTGSYGYTF

V gene: TRBV6-1
clone size: -
J gene: TRBJ1-2
D gene: -
CDR3 DNA: TGTGCCAGCAGTGAAGAAAGCGGACTCGGCGGCTACACCTTC
CDR3 protein: CASSEESGLGGYTF

V gene: TRBV4-3
clone size: once
J gene: TRBJ1-6
D gene: TRBD1
CDR3 DNA: TGCGCCAGCAGCCAGCGATCAGGGGGCATCTCCTATAATTCACCCCTCCACTTT
CDR3 protein: CASSQRSGGISYNSPLHF

V gene: TRBV5-4
clone size: -
J gene: TRBJ1-2
D gene: TRBD1
CDR3 DNA: TGTGCCAGCAGCTTAGAAACAGGGGCGCCGGGCTACACCTTC
CDR3 protein: CASSLETGAPGYTF

V gene: TRBV19
clone size: -
J gene: TRBJ1-1
D gene: -
CDR3 DNA: TGTGCCAGTAGTATTACGAGGAGCACTGAAGCTTTCTTT
CDR3 protein: CASSITRSTEAFF

V gene: TRBV18
clone size: few
J gene: TRBJ1-5
D gene: -
CDR3 DNA: TGTGCCAGCTCCATGACAGGTAGCAATCAGCCCCAGCATTTT
CDR3 protein: CASSMTGSNQPQHF

V gene: TRBV11-3
clone size: -
J gene: TRBJ2-2
D gene: TRBD2
CDR3 DNA: TGTGCCAGCAGCTTACGAGCGGGGGGTACCGGGGAGCTGTTTTTT
CDR3 protein: CASSLRAGGTGELFF

V gene: TRBV7-6
clone size: -
J gene: TRBJ1-3
D gene: -
CDR3 DNA: TGTGCCAGCAGCTTAGCGCAGGCTTACTCTGGAAACACCATATATTTT
CDR3 protein: CASSLAQAYSGNTIYF

V gene: TRBV12-3/TRBV12-4
clone size: -
J gene: TRBJ2-3
D gene: -
CDR3 DNA: TGTGCCAGCAGCCCGAAGCACAGCTTCCCGCAGTATTTT
CDR3 protein: CASSPKHSFPQYF

V gene: TRBV29-1
clone size: -
J gene: TRBJ1-2
D gene: TRBD1
CDR3 DNA: TGCAGCGTCGTCCCGACAGGGGTGTACTATGGCTACACCTTC
CDR3 protein: CSVVPTGVYYGYTF

V gene: TRBV7-2
clone size: -
J gene: TRBJ1-6
D gene: -
CDR3 DNA: TGTGCCAGCAGCTTAGTTGCGGGCTTGAGTAATTCACCCCTCCACTTT
CDR3 protein: CASSLVAGLSNSPLHF

V gene: TRBV7-9
clone size: -
J gene: TRBJ2-3
D gene: -
CDR3 DNA: TGTGCCAGCAGCTTAGTCCCCCGGGGAACAGATACGCAGTATTTT
CDR3 protein: CASSLVPRGTDTQYF

V gene: TRBV25-1
clone size: -
J gene: TRBJ1-1
D gene: -
CDR3 DNA: TGTGCCAGCAGTGAGAGGAGGGGGAACACTGAAGCTTTCTTT
CDR3 protein: CASSERRGNTEAFF

V gene: TRBV19
clone size: few
J gene: TRBJ1-2
D gene: -
CDR3 DNA: TGTGCCAGTACTACTCGGGGCAGGGACACCTATGGCTACACCTTC
CDR3 protein: CASTTRGRDTYGYTF

V gene: TRBV21-1
clone size: -
J gene: TRBJ1-4
D gene: -
CDR3 DNA: TGTGCCAGCAGCGTGCACGGGACAAAAGTTGGGTTTTTT
CDR3 protein: CASSVHGTKVGFF

V gene: TRBV6-5
clone size: -
J gene: TRBJ2-5
D gene: -
CDR3 DNA: TGTGCCAGCAGTTCAGACTCCCGGAGGGAGACCCAGTACTTC
CDR3 protein: CASSSDSRRETQYF

V gene: TRBV5-5
clone size: -
J gene: TRBJ2-1
D gene: TRBD2
CDR3 DNA: TGTGCCAGCAGCGGCGGGACTAGCGGGGGGCATTACAATGAGCAGTTCTTC
CDR3 protein: CASSGGTSGGHYNEQFF

V gene: TRBV7-2
clone size: few
J gene: TRBJ1-6
D gene: -
CDR3 DNA: TGTGCCAGCAGCAATACCCTGAGAGTGAGCTCACCCCTCCACTTT
CDR3 protein: CASSNTLRVSSPLHF

V gene: TRBV15
clone size: -
J gene: TRBJ1-1
D gene: -
CDR3 DNA: TGTGCCACCAGTCCTAGACGGGAGAACACTGAAGCTTTCTTT
CDR3 protein: CATSPRRENTEAFF

V gene: TRBV25-1
clone size: few
J gene: TRBJ1-1
D gene: TRBD1
CDR3 DNA: TGTGCCAGCAGTGAATCCACAGGGGGAGTCACTGAAGCTTTCTTT
CDR3 protein: CASSESTGGVTEAFF

V gene: TRBV4-3
clone size: -
J gene: TRBJ1-1
D gene: -
CDR3 DNA: TGCGCCAGCAGCCCAACATGGAGGGCTGGCACTGAAGCTTTCTTT
CDR3 protein: CASSPTWRAGTEAFF

V gene: TRBV29-1
clone size: -
J gene: TRBJ1-2
D gene: TRBD1
CDR3 DNA: TGCAGCGTCGGGACAGGAGACTTCTATGGCTACACCTTC
CDR3 protein: CSVGTGDFYGYTF

V gene: TRBV19
clone size: -
J gene: TRBJ2-1
D gene: TRBD1
CDR3 DNA: TGTGCCAGTAGTACCCGGGACAGCTCCTACAATGAGCAGTTCTTC
CDR3 protein: CASSTRDSSYNEQFF

V gene: TRBV21-1
clone size: once
J gene: TRBJ2-7
D gene: -
CDR3 DNA: TGTGCCAGCGGGGGGACGCGGTACGAGCAGTACTTC
CDR3 protein: CASGGTRYEQYF

V gene: TRBV19
clone size: -
J gene: TRBJ1-2
D gene: TRBD1
CDR3 DNA: TGTGCCAGTAGCGACAGGGGGCACAGAGGAGGCTACACCTTC
CDR3 protein: CASSDRGHRGGYTF